These 6 T cell receptor beta chains were sequenced from one sample in a study of T cells in Graves' hyperthyroidism and ophthalmopathy. What was amplified from RNA transcripts were TCR beta CDR3 regions. During a first-round RT-PCR of the TCR CDR3, the HTBI primer set was used. Each CDR3 protein gets one entry after TCRdb re-called the multiplex PCR reads with MiXCR. The data show roughly 630,000 distinct CDR3 sequences, less than 20% seen once. The sample comprised blood. Source of these receptors: a woman in her 30s with Graves' hyperthyroidism.

CDR3 bases: TGTGCTAGTGGTTTTGGGACAGGGGGACGTAGGCAGTTCTTC. Amino acids: CASGFGTGGRRQFF. This chain uses TRBV12-5 with TRBJ2-1; TRBD1 matches 11 bases. The trim removed 3 bases at V and 12 bases at J, leaving 7 bases unmatched. CDR1 and CDR2 from the germline V gene are LGHNT and FRNRAP. This CDR3 contains 14 residues.

The chain links TRBV9 to TRBJ2-5, with 8 bases aligning to TRBD2. In germline, CDR1 is SGDLS, CDR2 YYNGEE. The CDR3 consists of 16 residues. Trimming cost V 3 bases and J 5 bases; bases outside gene matches: 12. The CDR3 DNA follows: TGTGCCAGCAGCGGGGGAGCGGGAGAGACCGGGGAGACCCAGTACTTC. Amino acids: CASSGGAGETGETQYF.

This clonotype came up a few times. This rearrangement joins TRBV20-1 to TRBJ2-7; D remains unclear. V gave up 6 bases and J gave up 0 bases, with 12 bases separating them. The CDR3 covers 13 residues. The germline V gene has CDR1 DFQATT and CDR2 SNEGSKA (reference sequence). CDR3 bases: TGCAGTGCCTCGACACGCAGCTCCTACGAGCAGTACTTC. It yields the protein CSASTRSSYEQYF.

This clonotype was counted many times. The genes are TRBV27 and TRBJ1-1; maybe TRBD1 (5 bases). Germline values: CDR1 MNHEY, CDR2 SMNVEV (reference sequence). Trimming pared 5 bases from V and 0 bases from J, leaving 13 bases between. There are 15 residues in the CDR3. The CDR3, as DNA: TGTGCCAGCAGTCCACTAGGACAATTGAACACTGAAGCTTTCTTT. Protein sequence: CASSPLGQLNTEAFF.

This clonotype showed up many times. The genes are TRBV12-5 and TRBJ1-2; no definite D call. Germline CDR1 reads LGHNT; CDR2 reads FRNRAP. V was pared by 0 bases and J by 6 bases, with 23 bases between. This CDR3 region has 18 residues. In DNA form, the CDR3 reads TGTGCTAGTGGTTTGGTACTCGGGTCTGAGGGAGCCGAGAATGGCTACACCTTC. Amino acid sequence: CASGLVLGSEGAENGYTF. Supplemented by reference TRBV12-5 and TRBJ1-2, the full variable domain reads DARVTQTPRHKVTEMGQEVTMRCQPILGHNTVFWYRQTMMQGLELLAYFRNRAPLDDSGMPKDRFSAEMPDATLATLKIQPSEPRDSAVYFCASGLVLGSEGAENGYTFGSGTRLTVV.

The chain joins TRBV9 to TRBJ2-1; D perhaps matches TRBD2 (5 bases). The CDR3 spans 15 residues. Germline CDR1 SGDLS, CDR2 YYNGEE. V was cut by 0 bases and J by 5 bases, with 12 bases left in between. The CDR3 spells CASSVVGGRNNEQFF. The DNA of the CDR3 is TGTGCCAGCAGCGTAGTCGGAGGCCGGAACAATGAGCAGTTCTTC.